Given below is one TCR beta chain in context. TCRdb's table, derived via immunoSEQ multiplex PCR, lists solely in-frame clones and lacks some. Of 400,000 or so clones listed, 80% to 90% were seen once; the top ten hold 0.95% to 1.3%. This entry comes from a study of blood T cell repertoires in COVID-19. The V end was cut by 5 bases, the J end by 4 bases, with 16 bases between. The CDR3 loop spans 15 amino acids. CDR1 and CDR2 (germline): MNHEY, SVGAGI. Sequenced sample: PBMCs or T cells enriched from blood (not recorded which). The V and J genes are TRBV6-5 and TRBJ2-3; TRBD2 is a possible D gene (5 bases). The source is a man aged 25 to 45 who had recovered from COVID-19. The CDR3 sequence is CASSPARERPDTQYF. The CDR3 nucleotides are TGTGCCAGCAGTCCGGCGAGGGAGCGCCCAGATACGCAGTATTTT.